The T cell receptor beta chain under discussion was sequenced for a study of read filtering for tumor transcriptome and immune sequencing. This library used around 400 ng RNA and molecular barcoded adaptors spanning alpha/delta and beta/gamma chains. In TCRdb, the reads were re-called with MiXCR into one record per CDR3 protein. The sample lists about 130,000 distinct CDR3 sequences; about 12% were seen once. This CDR3 comprises 13 residues. V lost 7 bases to trimming and J lost 7 bases, with 17 bases between them. CDR1 SQVTM and CDR2 ANQGSEA come from the germline V gene. This clonotype originated in a donor at least 40 years old with multiple myeloma. Specimen: a population of CD138-negative cells sorted from bone marrow. This rearrangement joins TRBV29-1 to TRBJ2-1; either TRBD1 or TRBD2 may supply D (5 bases each). The CDR3 DNA reads as TGCAGCGCCAGGGACCTCGGTTCGAATGAGCAGTTCTTC. It encodes CSARDLGSNEQFF.